These 23 T cell receptor beta chains came from one sample sequenced in a study of cytomegalovirus exposure and HLA in healthy donors. The data were produced by immunoSEQ multiplex PCR, yet TCRdb's version contains in-frame clones alone and is incomplete. Of some 140,000 clones in the sample, about 86% were seen once. Material for sequencing was PBMCs. These receptors came from a human donor in good health.

This clone has just a few counts. The chain uses TRBV10-3 and TRBJ1-1; D is unclear. CDR1 and CDR2 (germline): ENHRY, SYGVKD. The CDR3 runs to 11 residues. Deletions cut 6 bases from V and 1 base from J, with 3 bases between. Written as DNA, the CDR3 is TGTGCCATCAGCCAGAACACTGAAGCTTTCTTT. Translation: CAISQNTEAFF.

The V call is TRBV27, the J call TRBJ2-7; TRBD1 matches 8 bases. CDR1 is MNHEY, CDR2 SMNVEV, per germline (reference sequence). V shed 7 bases, J shed 3 bases, and the junction held 5 bases outside the gene matches. CDR3 length equals 13 residues. The CDR3 DNA sequence: TGTGCCAGCACCGATACAGGGGGCTACGAGCAGTACTTC. Amino acid sequence: CASTDTGGYEQYF.

This clone came up a few times. The chain recombines TRBV4-1 with TRBJ1-2; D remains unclear. Germline assignment: CDR1 MGHRA and CDR2 YSYEKL. The V end was cut by 4 bases, the J end by 6 bases, with 15 bases between. The CDR3 is 14 residues long. Here the CDR3 DNA reads TGCGCCAGCAGCCGCAACACAGCGGGCGATGGCTACACCTTC. Residues: CASSRNTAGDGYTF.

This clone was counted between two and nine times. The chain joins TRBV25-1 to TRBJ1-2; no clear D. V lost 1 base, J lost 7 bases, and 4 bases lay in between. This CDR3 has 11 residues. Germline CDR1 reads MGHDK; CDR2 reads SYGVNS. The CDR3 loop reads CASSEFGGYTF. The CDR3 region has the DNA TGTGCCAGCAGTGAATTCGGTGGCTACACCTTC.

The rearrangement links TRBV7-9 to TRBJ1-2, with D tentatively TRBD1 (5 bases). V lost 5 bases, J lost 0 bases, and 10 bases lay in between. The germline V gene encodes CDR1 SEHNR and CDR2 FQNEAQ (reference sequence). The length of the CDR3 is 14 residues. Here the CDR3 reads CASSRETANYGYTF. CDR3 in DNA: TGTGCCAGCAGCCGAGAGACAGCTAACTATGGCTACACCTTC.

This chain uses TRBV29-1 with TRBJ2-1; 11 positions agree with TRBD2. V was pared by 2 bases and J by 7 bases, with 7 bases of the junction left unmatched. The CDR3 consists of 15 residues. The germline V gene has CDR1 SQVTM and CDR2 ANQGSEA. CDR3 sequence: CSVETGTSGRNEQFF. DNA of the CDR3: TGCAGCGTTGAAACCGGGACTAGCGGACGGAATGAGCAGTTCTTC.

The sample holds a few counts of this clone. V gene TRBV27 combines with J gene TRBJ2-2, with D maybe TRBD1 (5 bases). Germline CDR1 is MNHEY and CDR2 is SMNVEV (reference sequence). Trimming stripped 10 bases from V and 4 bases from J, with 13 bases between. The CDR3 covers 13 residues. The CDR3 spells CATSDRFTGELFF. The DNA for the CDR3 is TGTGCCACCTCAGACAGATTCACCGGGGAGCTGTTTTTT.

This clone was detected only once. V is TRBV28 and J is TRBJ2-1; D unclear. V shed 2 bases and J shed 11 bases, with 13 bases lying between them. The CDR3 is 13 residues long. CDR1 and CDR2 from the germline V gene are MDHEN and SYDVKM. This CDR3 is CASSLPNPYKQFF. CDR3 DNA: TGTGCCAGCAGTTTACCCAATCCGTACAAGCAGTTCTTC. The full variable domain, its missing parts supplied by reference TRBV28 and TRBJ2-1, is DVKVTQSSRYLVKRTGEKVFLECVQDMDHENMFWYRQDPGLGLRLIYFSYDVKMKEKGDIPEGYSVSREKKERFSLILESASTNQTSMYLCASSLPNPYKQFFGPGTRLTVL.

This sequence joins TRBV9 and TRBJ2-7, with 7 bases fitting TRBD1. After removal of 0 bases from V and 1 base from J, the junction contained 4 bases not matched to a gene. CDR1 and CDR2 from the germline V gene are SGDLS and YYNGEE. There are 15 residues in the CDR3. As DNA, the CDR3 is TGTGCCAGCAGCGTAGGATCAGGGGGATCCTACGAGCAGTACTTC. Residues: CASSVGSGGSYEQYF.

The V and J genes are TRBV14 and TRBJ1-2; 7 bases are a match to TRBD1. CDR1 is SGHDN and CDR2 is FVKESK in the germline V gene. V lost 2 bases to trimming and J lost 3 bases; unmatched junction nucleotides: 3. The CDR3 has 14 amino acids. CDR3 sequence reads: CASSQLGTDYGYTF. The CDR3 coding sequence is TGTGCCAGCAGCCAACTAGGGACAGACTATGGCTACACCTTC.

This clone occurred once. The chain couples TRBV5-1 to TRBJ2-7, with unresolved D. Germline V gene lookup returns CDR1 SGHRS and CDR2 YFSETQ. The CDR3 extends over 13 amino acids. The V end lost 1 base, the J end lost 5 bases, and 10 bases lay between the germline ends. CDR3 region: CASSLTFSDEQYF. The CDR3 DNA sequence: TGCGCCAGCAGCTTGACTTTTTCGGACGAGCAGTACTTC. The variable domain in full, with the rest retrieved from reference TRBV5-1 and TRBJ2-7, is KAGVTQTPRYLIKTRGQQVTLSCSPISGHRSVSWYQQTPGQGLQFLFEYFSETQRNKGNFPGRFSGRQFSNSRSEMNVSTLELGDSALYLCASSLTFSDEQYFGPGTRLTVT.

The genes are TRBV9 and TRBJ1-1; TRBD1 might be the D (6 bases). V lost 3 bases, J lost 4 bases, and 16 bases lay in between. There are 15 residues in the CDR3. Per germline, CDR1 SGDLS and CDR2 YYNGEE. Written as DNA, the CDR3 is TGTGCCAGCAGCGCCCTCCAGGGGTCGGGCACTGAAGCTTTCTTT. This codes for CASSALQGSGTEAFF.

The J gene is TRBJ1-1, the V gene TRBV5-6; D perhaps matches TRBD1 (5 bases). The CDR3 loop spans 15 amino acids. V lost 5 bases and J 3 bases, leaving 17 bases between the germline ends. CDR1 is SGHDT, CDR2 YYEEEE, per germline. CDR3 nucleotide sequence: TGTGCCAGCAGGGCTAAGGGGCGATCGGACACTGAAGCTTTCTTT. This translates into CASRAKGRSDTEAFF.

This clone appeared a single time. At the DNA level, this CDR3 is encoded by other sequences in the same sample as well. The rearrangement links TRBV9 to TRBJ2-2, with D perhaps matching TRBD1 (6 bases). CDR3 length equals 14 residues. Deletions cut 0 bases from V and 5 bases from J, with 8 bases between. CDR1 is SGDLS and CDR2 is YYNGEE in the germline V gene. The CDR3 here is CASSVGGGTGELFF. In DNA form, the CDR3 reads TGTGCCAGCAGCGTAGGAGGGGGAACCGGGGAGCTGTTTTTT.

In nucleotides, the CDR3 is TGTGCCAGCAGCTTAATACAGAACCCCTACGAGCAGTACTTC. Its translation is CASSLIQNPYEQYF. The V gene is TRBV7-2, the J gene TRBJ2-7; the D is unclear. The CDR3 runs to 14 residues. Germline V gene sequence: CDR1 SGHTA, CDR2 FQGNSA. Deletions cut 2 bases from V and 2 bases from J, with 10 bases between.

The rearrangement links TRBV29-1 to TRBJ2-5; maybe TRBD2 (7 bases). The germline CDR1 and CDR2 sequences are SQVTM and ANQGSEA. The CDR3 is 13 amino acids. V shed 2 bases and J shed 5 bases, with 12 bases lying between them. CDR3 sequence reads: CSVEIRGGETQYF. CDR3 in DNA: TGCAGCGTTGAAATCAGGGGAGGGGAGACCCAGTACTTC.

This chain connects TRBV4-3 to TRBJ1-1, with TRBD1 as a possible D gene (5 bases). Germline V gene data show CDR1 as LGHNA and CDR2 as YSLEER. This CDR3 has 15 residues. Trimming removed 0 bases at V and 3 bases at J, with 11 bases between. CDR3 sequence reads: CASSQDPGMDTEAFF. As DNA, the CDR3 is TGCGCCAGCAGCCAAGACCCAGGGATGGACACTGAAGCTTTCTTT.

V and J are TRBV6-5 and TRBJ1-2, with 9 bases that match TRBD1. Unmatched junction bases numbered 7, after V lost 6 bases and J lost 2 bases. CDR1 MNHEY and CDR2 SVGAGI come from the germline V gene. CDR3 length equals 15 residues. The CDR3 DNA is TGTGCCAGCAGAAGCGGGGACAGGGTGAACTATGGCTACACCTTC. Amino acids: CASRSGDRVNYGYTF.

The chain couples TRBV4-1 to TRBJ1-4, with TRBD1 matching 7 bases. The CDR3 has 17 residues. V shed 0 bases, J shed 8 bases, and the junction held 12 bases outside the gene matches. Per the germline V gene, CDR1 is MGHRA and CDR2 is YSYEKL. CDR3 in DNA: TGCGCCAGCAGCCAAGATTCTGGGGCGGGACAGAGGGAAAAACTGTTTTTT. This codes for CASSQDSGAGQREKLFF.

The chain uses TRBV10-1 and TRBJ2-2; the match to TRBD1 covers 11 bases. The CDR3 sequence is 19 residues long. Germline V lookup: CDR1 WNHNN, CDR2 SYGVQD (reference sequence). V trimming: 0 bases; J trimming: 4 bases; junction bases outside the gene matches: 10. CDR3: CASSESKGGTGGTTGELFF. CDR3 in DNA: TGCGCCAGCAGTGAGTCGAAAGGAGGGACAGGGGGTACCACCGGGGAGCTGTTTTTT.

The J gene is TRBJ1-5, the V gene TRBV10-3, with TRBD1 matching 7 bases. The J segment lost 0 bases and the V segment lost 5 bases, leaving 4 bases of the junction unmatched. Per the germline V gene, CDR1 is ENHRY and CDR2 is SYGVKD. CDR3 length: 15 residues. This CDR3 reads CAISTTGSSNQPQHF. The CDR3 DNA reads as TGTGCCATCAGTACGACAGGGTCTAGCAATCAGCCCCAGCATTTT.

J is TRBJ1-6 and V is TRBV7-8, with 7 bases that match TRBD1. CDR3 length: 18 residues. CDR1 and CDR2 (germline): SGHVS, FQNEAQ. The J segment lost 3 bases and the V segment lost 3 bases, leaving 11 bases of the junction unmatched. CDR3 bases: TGTGCCAGCAGCTTTCGCGTGAGGACAGGCGGCTATAATTCACCCCTCCACTTT. Translating gives CASSFRVRTGGYNSPLHF.

The V gene is TRBV29-1, the J gene TRBJ2-5; 8 bases fit TRBD2. Germline CDR1 is SQVTM and CDR2 is ANQGSEA. This CDR3 comprises 13 residues. V shed 8 bases, J shed 2 bases, and the junction held 7 bases outside the gene matches. The CDR3 coding sequence is TGCAGCACCAAGCGGGGGCAACAAGAGACCCAGTACTTC. Protein: CSTKRGQQETQYF.